One and the same sample provided the 21 T cell receptor beta chains below, sequenced in a study of tumor-infiltrating lymphocytes in oesophageal squamous cell carcinoma. Each CDR3 protein is one row after TCRdb ran MiXCR on the PCR reads. The sample records some 20,000 distinct CDR3 sequences, about 43% being singletons. Sample: normal esophageal tissue next to the tumor. The source of these receptors is a female donor with esophageal squamous cell carcinoma.

In this sample, this clonotype turned up many times. The chain uses TRBV15 and TRBJ2-7, with TRBD1 matching 9 bases. V lost 0 bases, J lost 3 bases, and 6 bases stayed unmatched. The length of the CDR3 is 16 residues. The germline V gene encodes CDR1 LNHNV and CDR2 YYDKDF (reference sequence). CDR3 nucleotides: TGTGCCACCAGCAGAGAAGGCGGACAGGGGCACTACGAGCAGTACTTC. It translates to CATSREGGQGHYEQYF.

Turning to this clonotype: A much more abundant neighbour one base away suggests this may be a read error. The CDR3 coding sequence is TGTGCCAGTAGTACGGACTGGGTAAACACCGGGGAGCTGTATTTT. Protein product: CASSTDWVNTGELYF. The chain carries TRBV19 and TRBJ2-5; a weak D match, TRBD2 (5 bases). CDR3 size: 15 residues. Per germline, CDR1 LNHDA and CDR2 SQIVND (reference sequence).

This clonotype was observed at least ten times. The chain combines TRBV5-5 with TRBJ1-3, with D perhaps TRBD1 (6 bases). The CDR3 is made up of 16 amino acids. Germline CDR1 reads SGHKS; CDR2 reads YYEKEE (reference sequence). V was shortened by 0 bases and J by 0 bases, with 10 bases between the two germline ends. The CDR3 spells CASSLAARGSGNTIYF. CDR3 coding DNA: TGTGCCAGCAGCTTGGCCGCCAGGGGCTCTGGAAACACCATATATTTT.

This clonotype has a single count. At one of its ends the junction is not consistent with the germline gene, which may arise from a read error. CDR3 sequence: CASSITTGGGSPLHF. The CDR3 region has the DNA TGTGCCAGCAGCATAACGACAGGGGGCGGATCACCCCTCCACTTT. The chain links TRBV7-3 to TRBJ2-3; 10 positions agree with TRBD1. TRBJ1-6 explains the end of the DNA better; the J call may be wrong. Germline V gene data show CDR1 as SGHTA and CDR2 as FQGTGA. This CDR3 contains 15 residues.

This clonotype was seen more than once but under ten times. At one end, the junction sequence differs from germline, possibly due to a read error. This sequence joins TRBV7-2 and TRBJ1-6; D possibly corresponds to TRBD1 (6 bases). Germline assignment: CDR1 SGHTA and CDR2 FQGNSA. The CDR3 loop spans 16 amino acids. CDR3 residues: CASSHKGGSINSPLHF. The CDR3 coding sequence is TGTGCCAGCAGCCACAAGGGGGGCTCGATTAATTCACCCCTCCACTTC.

This rearrangement joins TRBV11-2 to TRBJ2-5; no reliable D call. With 1 base removed from V and 4 bases from J, the gap between germline ends came to 7 bases. Germline CDR1 SGHAT, CDR2 FQNNGV. This CDR3 is 13 amino acids long. In nucleotides, the CDR3 is TGTGCCAGCAGCTTAGTATGGGGAGAGACCCAGTACTTC. It is translated as CASSLVWGETQYF.

This clonotype was picked up many times. Given a much more abundant clone one base away, this may be a read error. The CDR3 coding sequence is TGTGCCAGCAGTTTCCAGGCCGGGCAGTACTTC. This gives the protein CASSFQAGQYF. The chain uses TRBV28 and TRBJ2-7, with no clear D. The germline gives CDR1 MDHEN, CDR2 SYDVKM. V lost 3 bases, J lost 9 bases, and 9 bases lay in between. The CDR3 is made up of 11 amino acids.

This clonotype came up once. The V gene is TRBV5-4, the J gene TRBJ2-3; no definite D call. CDR1 SGHNT and CDR2 YYREEE come from the germline V gene (reference sequence). CDR3 length equals 16 residues. The V end lost 0 bases, the J end lost 1 base, and 12 bases lay between the germline ends. CDR3 loop: CASSLEAHPGTDTQYF. The CDR3 DNA reads as TGTGCCAGCAGCTTGGAGGCTCACCCGGGCACAGATACGCAGTATTTT.

There are many counts of this clonotype. The V call is TRBV7-6, the J call TRBJ1-6; 9 bases fit TRBD1. In germline, CDR1 is SGHVS, CDR2 FNYEAQ. Losses at the gene ends were 4 bases for V and 10 bases for J; bases not matched to a gene: 2. This CDR3 has 13 residues. In nucleotides, the CDR3 is TGTGCCAGCAGCTGGGACAGGGAATCACCCCTCCACTTT. Translation gives CASSWDRESPLHF.

The chain carries TRBV27 and TRBJ1-1; TRBD1 agrees at 9 bases. V shed 4 bases and J 1 base; nucleotides not matched to a gene: 1. From germline, CDR1 is MNHEY and CDR2 SMNVEV (reference sequence). This CDR3 contains 14 residues. CDR3 sequence (DNA): TGTGCCAGCAGTTGGGGACAGGGGAACACTGAAGCTTTCTTT. Translation: CASSWGQGNTEAFF.

This clonotype turned up a few times. V gene TRBV7-9 combines with J gene TRBJ1-1; no clear D gene. The germline V gene encodes CDR1 SEHNR and CDR2 FQNEAQ (reference sequence). Trimming removed 6 bases at V and 1 base at J, with 15 bases between. This CDR3 has 15 amino acids. The CDR3 DNA reads TGTGCCAGCAGGCCAGAATCTAGAGGGAACACTGAAGCTTTCTTT. It yields the protein CASRPESRGNTEAFF. Full variable domain (remainder filled in from reference TRBV7-9 and TRBJ1-1): DTGVSQNPRHKITKRGQNVTFRCDPISEHNRLYWYRQTLGQGPEFLTYFQNEAQLEKSRLLSDRFSAERPKGSFSTLEIQRTEQGDSAMYLCASRPESRGNTEAFFGQGTRLTVV.

This clonotype was seen ten or more times. The rearrangement uses TRBV6-1 and TRBJ2-1; 7 nucleotides match TRBD1. The tail of the sequence fits TRBJ2-7 better, so the J call may be wrong. This CDR3 spans 14 amino acids. CDR1 MNHNS and CDR2 SASEGT come from the germline V gene. CDR3: CASSDATGINEQYF. CDR3 bases: TGTGCCAGCAGTGACGCGACAGGGATTAATGAGCAGTACTTC.

The chain recombines TRBV7-3 with TRBJ2-1, with D unresolved. Germline V gene lookup returns CDR1 SGHTA and CDR2 FQGTGA. Trimming pared 2 bases from V and 13 bases from J, leaving 21 bases between. The CDR3 has 15 residues. The CDR3 reads CASSLFAGFQETQFF. CDR3 nucleotides: TGTGCCAGCAGCTTATTTGCCGGCTTCCAAGAGACCCAGTTCTTC.

This clonotype showed up just a few times. The V and J genes are TRBV7-2 and TRBJ2-7; 8 nucleotides line up with TRBD1. CDR3 length: 11 amino acids. V gave up 8 bases and J gave up 3 bases; unmatched junction bases: 0. CDR1 is SGHTA and CDR2 is FQGNSA in the germline V gene. The CDR3 coding sequence is TGTGCCAGCGGACAGGGCTACGAGCAGTACTTC. This gives the protein CASGQGYEQYF.

The V gene is TRBV27, the J gene TRBJ2-3; 7 bases align to TRBD2. Germline CDR1 reads MNHEY; CDR2 reads SMNVEV (reference sequence). The CDR3 has 12 residues. With V trimmed by 8 bases and J by 4 bases, 3 bases remained unmatched. Written as DNA, the CDR3 is TGTGCCAGCGGCACTAGCGCAGATACGCAGTATTTT. Amino acids: CASGTSADTQYF.

The chain uses TRBV5-1 and TRBJ2-1; D ambiguous. Germline V lookup: CDR1 SGHRS, CDR2 YFSETQ. The CDR3 contains 13 residues. Trimming removed 0 bases at V and 8 bases at J, with 9 bases between. DNA of the CDR3: TGCGCCAGCAGCTTGGCCTTAGTGGATGAGCAGTTCTTC. It translates to CASSLALVDEQFF.

The chain links TRBV6-6 to TRBJ1-2, with unresolved D. Germline CDR1 MNHNY, CDR2 SVGAGI (reference sequence). V was pared by 6 bases and J by 0 bases, with 8 bases between. This CDR3 region has 13 residues. This CDR3 reads CASRREANYGYTF. As DNA, the CDR3 is TGTGCCAGCAGACGGGAAGCTAACTATGGCTACACCTTC.

This clonotype showed up just once. This chain uses TRBV6-6 with TRBJ1-2; D gene uncertain. This CDR3 is built from 14 residues. V was trimmed by 0 bases and J by 2 bases, leaving 7 bases between them. CDR1 and CDR2 from the germline V gene are MNHNY and SVGAGI (reference sequence). In nucleotides, the CDR3 is TGTGCCAGCAGTTACTCAGGCAAAAACTATGGCTACACCTTC. This codes for CASSYSGKNYGYTF.

This rearrangement joins TRBV7-4 to TRBJ2-2, with D maybe TRBD1 (5 bases). This CDR3 comprises 15 residues. Germline values: CDR1 SGHVT, CDR2 SQSDAQ. V dropped 3 bases and J dropped 4 bases, with 12 bases sitting between them. DNA for the CDR3: TGTGCCAGCAGCTTCCCGCAGGGTACCACCGGGGAGCTGTTTTTT. It is translated as CASSFPQGTTGELFF. The full variable domain, with the rest looked up from reference TRBV7-4 and TRBJ2-2, is GAGVSQSPRYKVAKRGRDVALRCDSISGHVTLYWYRQTLGQGSEVLTYSQSDAQRDKSGRPSGRFSAERPERSVSTLKIQRTEQGDSAVYLCASSFPQGTTGELFFGEGSRLTVL.

The chain employs TRBV7-2 and TRBJ1-2; D remains ambiguous. The CDR3 extends over 14 amino acids. Deletions cut 2 bases from V and 4 bases from J, with 11 bases between. Germline CDR1 is SGHTA and CDR2 is FQGNSA. The DNA of the CDR3 is TGTGCCAGCAGCTTAAACCCATCAGTCTATGGCTACACCTTC. This sequence encodes CASSLNPSVYGYTF.

As to this clonotype: Since the CDR3 does not end with the conserved phenylalanine or tryptophan, this likely comes from a read error. Because the CDR3's place on the DNA is in doubt, the DNA is left out and the CDR3 is given as listed by TCRdb. The V gene is TRBV7-2, the J gene TRBJ2-1; the table gives TRBD2 as D, unverified against the DNA. Germline assignment: CDR1 SGHTA and CDR2 FQGNSA. 16 amino acids form the CDR3, both terminal residues included. The chain's CDR3 is CASSGGIRVSPLHFGN.